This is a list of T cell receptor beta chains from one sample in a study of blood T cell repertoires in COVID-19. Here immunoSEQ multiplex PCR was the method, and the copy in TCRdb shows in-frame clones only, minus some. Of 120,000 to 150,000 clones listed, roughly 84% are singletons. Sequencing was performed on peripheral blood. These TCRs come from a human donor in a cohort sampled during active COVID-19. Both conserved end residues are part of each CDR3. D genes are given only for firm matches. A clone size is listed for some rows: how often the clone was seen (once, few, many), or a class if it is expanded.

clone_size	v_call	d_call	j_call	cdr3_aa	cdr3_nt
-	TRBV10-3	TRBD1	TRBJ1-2	CAISDVLRGRGYGYTF	TGTGCCATCAGCGACGTACTCAGGGGGCGCGGCTATGGCTACACCTTC
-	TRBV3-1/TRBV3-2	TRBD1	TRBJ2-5	CASSPPQGSLETQYF	TGTGCCAGCAGCCCCCCACAGGGGTCGTTAGAGACCCAGTACTTC
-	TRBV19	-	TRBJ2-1	CASSIPSASYNEQFF	TGTGCCAGTAGTATCCCTAGCGCCTCCTACAATGAGCAGTTCTTC
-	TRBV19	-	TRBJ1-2	CASSTTGYGYTF	TGTGCCAGTAGTACCACAGGGTATGGCTACACCTTC
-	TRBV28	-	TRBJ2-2	CASSQGPNTGELFF	TGTGCCAGCAGTCAGGGTCCGAACACCGGGGAGCTGTTTTTT
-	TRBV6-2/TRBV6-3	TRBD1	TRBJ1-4	CASSTGQGAQNEKLFF	TGTGCCAGCAGTACGGGACAGGGGGCCCAAAATGAAAAACTGTTTTTT
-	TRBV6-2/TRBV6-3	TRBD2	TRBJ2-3	CASSYSVVAGDTDTQYF	TGTGCCAGCAGTTACTCGGTGGTAGCGGGGGACACAGATACGCAGTATTTT
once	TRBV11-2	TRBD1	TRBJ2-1	CASSFSILGQGNEQFF	TGTGCCAGCAGCTTCTCGATTTTGGGACAGGGGAATGAGCAGTTCTTC
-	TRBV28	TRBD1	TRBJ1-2	CASSGGQVLNYGYTF	TGTGCCAGCAGTGGAGGACAGGTCCTTAACTATGGCTACACCTTC
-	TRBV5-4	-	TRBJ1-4	CASSYPAQGFTNEKLFF	TGTGCCAGCAGCTACCCGGCCCAGGGGTTCACTAATGAAAAACTGTTTTTT
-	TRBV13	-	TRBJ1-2	CASSPTSWTDYGYTF	TGTGCCAGCAGCCCCACGAGTTGGACAGATTATGGCTACACCTTC